Each of the 2 T cell receptor beta chains below was sequenced from the same sample in a study of spatial heterogeneity in lung cancer. General study findings and limits: Tumors with more nonsynonymous mutations had more expanded intratumoral alpha and beta TCRs.

These receptors lack a known antigen. TCRdb re-called the 5' RACE reads with MiXCR, one entry per CDR3 protein. Among 100,000 or so distinct CDR3 sequences listed, under 4.5% were seen once. Time point denoted: sample taken at primary tumor resection. Source: lung tumor tissue, taken at surgery. These receptors were taken from a male donor with early-stage non-small cell lung cancer.

This clonotype was found many times. The chain carries TRBV7-9 and TRBJ2-1, with 10 nucleotides matching TRBD1. V shed 5 bases and J 3 bases; nucleotides not matched to a gene: 10. The CDR3 length is 17 residues. Germline-derived CDR1 and CDR2 are SEHNR and FQNEAQ (reference sequence). DNA of the CDR3: TGTGCCAGCAGCCCCAGGGACAGGGGATCGTACTACAATGAGCAGTTCTTC. Protein: CASSPRDRGSYYNEQFF.

Many counts were recorded for this clonotype. The chain recombines TRBV5-6 with TRBJ2-5; no clear D. The CDR3 length is 12 residues. Germline CDR1 is SGHDT and CDR2 is YYEEEE. V lost 2 bases to trimming and J lost 3 bases, with 5 bases between them. The CDR3 nucleotides are TGTGCCAGCAGCTTCACGGAAGAGACCCAGTACTTC. Translating gives CASSFTEETQYF.